Below are 17 T cell receptor beta chains sequenced from a single sample in a study of regulatory T cells in long-lasting Graves disease. iRepertoire HTBI primers and Arm-PCR of CDR3 regions built TCR beta libraries. MiXCR was run by TCRdb on the multiplex PCR reads, yielding one entry per CDR3 protein. The data show 650,000 to 700,000 distinct CDR3 sequences, with around 32% seen just once and roughly 41% held by the top ten. Sample time point: persistent/refractory GD, antithyroid drugs over 5 years with positive TRAb. With RNA extracted from PBMCs as input, the TCR library was made. The sample consisted of peripheral blood mononuclear cells (PBMCs), taken when the disease was refractory, from a patient treated with antithyroid drugs. These receptors originate from a female donor with Graves disease.

This clonotype was seen ten or more times. The chain couples TRBV28 to TRBJ1-5; possible D gene TRBD1, 5 bases. V lost 6 bases to trimming and J lost 4 bases, with 10 bases between them. The CDR3 covers 13 residues. Germline CDR1 and CDR2: MDHEN and SYDVKM. The CDR3 loop reads CASRTTENQPQHF. Written as DNA, the CDR3 is TGTGCCAGCAGAACGACAGAAAATCAGCCCCAGCATTTT.

In its sample, this clonotype was seen a few times. The J gene is TRBJ2-7, the V gene TRBV27, with 9 bases matching TRBD2. The CDR3 is 13 residues long. The germline V gene encodes CDR1 MNHEY and CDR2 SMNVEV (reference sequence). V shed 5 bases, J shed 4 bases, and the junction held 3 bases outside the gene matches. CDR3 nucleotides: TGTGCCAGCAGTGTAGCGGGAGAGTACGAGCAGTACTTC. Its translation: CASSVAGEYEQYF.

There are many counts of this clonotype. This chain connects TRBV6-1 to TRBJ1-2, with D possibly TRBD1 on 6 matching bases. Germline V gene sequence: CDR1 MNHNS, CDR2 SASEGT. The ends were cut back, 4 bases at V and 5 bases at J, with 17 bases in the middle. This CDR3 is built from 15 residues. CDR3 residues: CASSATTGKGYGYTF. The CDR3 region has the DNA TGTGCCAGCAGTGCCACTACAGGGAAGGGGTATGGCTACACCTTC.

This clonotype appeared a few times. This chain connects TRBV6-2 or TRBV6-3 to TRBJ1-5, with D hard to call. CDR1 is MNHEY, CDR2 SVGEGT, per germline. This CDR3 is 13 amino acids long. V lost 6 bases, J lost 4 bases, and 10 bases lay in between. CDR3 DNA sequence: TGTGCCAGCAGCCCGGTGAGGAATCAGCCCCAGCATTTT. This encodes CASSPVRNQPQHF.

In this sample, this clonotype turned up many times. The gene calls are TRBV20-1 and TRBJ1-2; D possibly corresponds to TRBD1 (6 bases). Germline V lookup: CDR1 DFQATT, CDR2 SNEGSKA (reference sequence). V gave up 3 bases and J gave up 2 bases, with 10 bases separating them. There are 13 residues in the CDR3. Here the CDR3 reads CSARGTRNYGYTF. The CDR3, as DNA: TGCAGTGCTAGGGGGACACGAAACTATGGCTACACCTTC.

In its sample, this clonotype was seen many times. This sequence joins TRBV20-1 and TRBJ1-5; unclear D gene. Per the germline V gene, CDR1 is DFQATT and CDR2 is SNEGSKA (reference sequence). V lost 3 bases and J lost 2, with 8 bases in between. This CDR3 comprises 13 residues. CDR3 coding DNA: TGCAGTGCTAGCTTAGCGGGCAATCAGCCCCAGCATTTT. As protein: CSASLAGNQPQHF.

This clonotype has only one observation. The gene calls are TRBV30 and TRBJ2-7, with 11 bases matching TRBD2. CDR1 and CDR2 (germline): GTSNPN, SVGIG (reference sequence). The CDR3 covers 13 residues. After removal of 0 bases from V and 6 bases from J, the junction contained 1 base not matched to a gene. The CDR3 DNA sequence: TGTGCCTGGAGTGTAACTAGCGGGAGCGAGCAGTACTTC. Amino acid sequence: CAWSVTSGSEQYF.

The chain has TRBV19 and TRBJ2-7, with 12 nucleotides matching TRBD2. This CDR3 is built from 15 residues. J lost 2 bases, V lost 7 bases, and 6 bases had no gene match. Germline CDR1 LNHDA, CDR2 SQIVND (reference sequence). CDR3 region: CASTLTSGSAYEQYF. The CDR3 DNA reads as TGTGCCAGTACCCTGACTAGCGGGAGCGCCTACGAGCAGTACTTC.

The chain joins TRBV7-2 to TRBJ1-4; D is perhaps TRBD1 (6 bases). Germline CDR1 SGHTA, CDR2 FQGNSA. The CDR3 is 15 residues long. V dropped 0 bases and J dropped 8 bases, with 13 bases sitting between them. The CDR3 spells CASSLARGEREKLFF. The CDR3 nucleotides read TGTGCCAGCAGCTTAGCGAGGGGGGAGCGAGAAAAACTGTTTTTT.

The gene calls are TRBV30 and TRBJ1-2; D ambiguous. Trimming stripped 4 bases from V and 4 bases from J, with 10 bases between. Germline V gene sequence: CDR1 GTSNPN, CDR2 SVGIG (reference sequence). The length of the CDR3 is 12 residues. The CDR3: CAWTGQFYGYTF. The CDR3 bases are TGTGCCTGGACCGGCCAGTTCTATGGCTACACCTTC.

This clonotype was observed at least ten times. This chain uses TRBV12-3 or TRBV12-4 with TRBJ2-7, with 7 bases lining up with TRBD1. The CDR3 contains 15 residues. V was pared by 3 bases and J by 0 bases, with 5 bases of the junction left unmatched. The CDR3 region has the DNA TGTGCCAGCAGTTTTAGAGGGACAGTCTCCTACGAGCAGTACTTC. This encodes CASSFRGTVSYEQYF.

The chain has TRBV29-1 and TRBJ1-2; D might be TRBD1 (5 bases). The length of the CDR3 is 12 residues. The V gene's germline CDR1 is SQVTM and CDR2 ANQGSEA. V shed 4 bases and J shed 3 bases, with 9 bases lying between them. The CDR3 nucleotides read TGCAGCGTTGCACAGGAATACTATGGCTACACCTTC. Residues: CSVAQEYYGYTF.

This clonotype showed up just a few times. The J gene is TRBJ2-7, the V gene TRBV30; tentatively, D is TRBD2 (5 bases). CDR1 and CDR2 (germline): GTSNPN, SVGIG (reference sequence). This CDR3 region has 13 residues. V lost 0 bases and J 2 bases, leaving 8 bases between the germline ends. CDR3 nucleotide sequence: TGTGCCTGGAGTGTAGGGCGGGCCTACGAGCAGTACTTC. This gives the protein CAWSVGRAYEQYF. Full variable domain (remainder filled in from reference TRBV30 and TRBJ2-7): SQTIHQWPATLVQPVGSPLSLECTVEGTSNPNLYWYRQAAGRGLQLLFYSVGIGQISSEVPQNLSASRPQDRQFILSSKKLLLSDSGFYLCAWSVGRAYEQYFGPGTRLTVT.

Regarding this clonotype: At one of its ends the junction is not consistent with the germline gene, which may arise from a read error. The chain joins TRBV10-3 to TRBJ1-1, with 12 bases matching TRBD1. Germline V gives CDR1 ENHRY, CDR2 SYGVKD. This CDR3 region has 17 residues. This chain's CDR3 is CASSYLAGQGARSEAFF. As DNA, the CDR3 is TGTGCCAGCAGTTACCTCGCGGGACAGGGGGCGAGGTCTGAAGCTTTCTTT.

The J gene is TRBJ2-7, the V gene TRBV27; 7 bases line up with TRBD2. V lost 5 bases and J lost 2; bases outside the gene matches: 6. CDR1 and CDR2 (germline): MNHEY, SMNVEV (reference sequence). The CDR3 length is 14 residues. In DNA form, the CDR3 reads TGTGCCAGCAGTATAGCGGGCCCCGCCTACGAGCAGTACTTC. The encoded protein is CASSIAGPAYEQYF.

The V gene is TRBV15, the J gene TRBJ2-5; either TRBD1 or TRBD2 may fit D (5 bases each). CDR3 size: 18 residues. The germline gives CDR1 LNHNV, CDR2 YYDKDF (reference sequence). The V end was cut by 7 bases, the J end by 4 bases, with 28 bases between. CDR3 sequence reads: CATKIGIGASGVGETQYF. DNA for the CDR3: TGTGCCACCAAGATTGGCATTGGGGCCTCCGGGGTGGGAGAGACCCAGTACTTC.

The V call is TRBV5-6, the J call TRBJ1-4, with a weak D call TRBD1 (6 bases). Trimming cost V 1 base and J 7 bases, with 20 bases left between them. CDR3 size: 17 residues. In germline, CDR1 is SGHDT, CDR2 YYEEEE. CDR3 residues: CASSLPTQRQGIEKLFF. In DNA form, the CDR3 reads TGTGCCAGCAGCTTGCCAACCCAGCGGCAGGGGATTGAAAAACTGTTTTTT.